This TCR beta chain was recovered during a study of blood T cell repertoires in COVID-19. Profiling relied on immunoSEQ multiplex PCR, and the TCRdb table lists in-frame clones only, not all of them. The sample records 150,000 to 200,000 clones, over 80% being singletons. CDR1 is SGHTA and CDR2 is FQGNSA in the germline V gene. The CDR3 is made up of 15 amino acids. The ends were cut back, 4 bases at V and 2 bases at J, with 15 bases in the middle. The sequenced material came from peripheral blood. The sequence was collected from an older man who had recovered from COVID-19. The rearrangement uses TRBV7-2 and TRBJ2-7, with D perhaps matching TRBD2 (5 bases). The CDR3 here is CASSYTGISTYEQYF. The CDR3 DNA follows: TGTGCCAGCAGCTACACCGGGATATCGACCTACGAGCAGTACTTC.